The 5 T cell receptor beta chains presented below share a single source sample, sequenced in a study of siplizumab effects on memory and regulatory T cells. The mixed lymphocyte reaction cells were cocultured at 37°C for 6 to 7 days. These receptors are not linked to any known antigen. Sequencing was performed with immunoSEQ multiplex PCR; in TCRdb, only in-frame clones are kept and a portion is missing. Of some 640 clones listed, approximately 72% are singletons. Material for sequencing was CFSE-low (dividing) CD8+ T cells sorted from an allogeneic mixed lymphocyte reaction. The receptor set was obtained from a human donor in good health; the cells came from an allogeneic mixed lymphocyte reaction. Some clones in this sample may be carry-over from other donors' samples.

This clone appeared a single time. The gene calls are TRBV25-1 and TRBJ1-2; unclear D gene. The V gene's germline CDR1 is MGHDK and CDR2 SYGVNS. The V and J ends lost 5 bases and 6 bases respectively, with 4 bases between them. The CDR3 is 10 amino acids. CDR3 in DNA: TGTGCCAGCAGTCTCAATGGCTACACCTTC. Protein: CASSLNGYTF.

This clone has more than one count but fewer than ten. The chain joins TRBV11-1 to TRBJ2-7; 10 nucleotides match TRBD2. The CDR3 has 15 amino acids. Germline lookup yields CDR1 SGHAT and CDR2 FQDESV (reference sequence). V was clipped by 5 bases and J by 3 bases; unmatched bases: 7. CDR3 residues: CASSQGTSVSYEQYF. As DNA, the CDR3 is TGTGCCAGCAGCCAAGGGACTAGCGTAAGCTACGAGCAGTACTTC.

V gene TRBV21-1 combines with J gene TRBJ2-2. TRBV21-1 is classified as a pseudogene. There are 15 residues in the CDR3. CDR3 nucleotide sequence: TGTGCCAGCAGCCCCCGGACGGGGAACACCGGGGAGCTGTTTTTT. Its translation is CASSPRTGNTGELFF.

The rearrangement uses TRBV27 and TRBJ2-1; 7 positions match TRBD2. The V gene end was trimmed by 7 bases and the J gene end by 5 bases; junction bases not matched to a gene: 5. CDR1 MNHEY and CDR2 SMNVEV come from the germline V gene (reference sequence). The CDR3 consists of 13 residues. DNA of the CDR3: TGTGCCAGCACTCCGCTAGCGGACAATGAGCAGTTCTTC. Amino acids: CASTPLADNEQFF.

V usage is TRBV13 and J usage is TRBJ2-7; 10 nucleotides match TRBD2. This CDR3 region has 14 residues. V dropped 5 bases and J dropped 3; count of bases not matched to a gene: 4. CDR1 and CDR2 (germline): PRHDT, FYEKMQ (reference sequence). The CDR3 spells CASSEGLADYEQYF. Here the CDR3 DNA reads TGTGCCAGCAGCGAAGGACTAGCGGACTACGAGCAGTACTTC.